This TCR beta chain appears in the sequencing data of a study of shared clonotypes between healthy human individuals. Study-wide findings and caveats: Larger estimated richness was generally recorded for naive subsets relative to memory subsets.

Memory CD4+ cells were the fraction left after CD45RA+ naive selection. Note on this clone: Its antigen is still unknown.

Methods used by the authors: Filtering of immunoSEQ junctional sequences could not match full-length read filtering. This table comes from immunoSEQ multiplex PCR, and its TCRdb copy is limited to in-frame clones, with some not included. The V and J calls and the clone size are those of that table, but D and trimming were determined from the DNA. The sample contains about 990,000 clones, around 78% of which appear only once. The CDR3 runs to 15 residues. The germline V gene encodes CDR1 SGHRS and CDR2 YFSETQ. V lost 0 bases to trimming and J lost 3 bases, with 9 bases between them. The chain carries TRBV5-1 and TRBJ1-4; perhaps TRBD1 as D (5 bases). The TCR sequence derives from a man between 18 and 35 years old in good health. Some clones in this sample may be carry-over from other donors' samples. The material sequenced was memory CD4+ T cells from PBMCs. Subset: CD45RA-negative fraction. The CDR3 reads CASSLAGTANEKLFF. The CDR3 bases are TGCGCCAGCAGCTTGGCCGGGACGGCTAATGAAAAACTGTTTTTT.